This T cell receptor beta chain comes out of a study of Graves' ophthalmopathy and Graves' hyperthyroidism. On the study more broadly: Upon initial diagnosis and before any treatment, peripheral blood was collected.

This clonotype was seen at least ten times. The authors enrolled newly diagnosed hyperthyroidism patients aged 18 to 65 with under 2 months' duration. Amplified material comprised TCR beta CDR3 regions derived from RNA transcripts. HTBI primers were employed in first-round RT-PCR, then a second-round multiplex PCR followed. TCRdb reprocessed the multiplex PCR reads with MiXCR, giving one entry per CDR3 protein. This table holds some 350,000 distinct CDR3 sequences, about a sixth found once. V was clipped by 7 bases and J by 1 base, with 19 bases between them. Germline V gene sequence: CDR1 SQVTM, CDR2 ANQGSEA. The length of the CDR3 is 15 residues.

V usage is TRBV29-1 and J usage is TRBJ1-1; no clear D gene. The TCR sequence derives from an adult woman with stable Graves' hyperthyroidism. What was sequenced was peripheral blood. The CDR3 region is CSASGYGVQNTEAFF. Here the CDR3 DNA reads TGCAGCGCCTCGGGATACGGGGTTCAGAACACTGAAGCTTTCTTT.